These T cell receptor beta chains were read from a single sample in a study of T cells in Graves' hyperthyroidism and ophthalmopathy. TCRdb reprocessed the multiplex PCR reads via MiXCR and lists one record per CDR3 protein. The table records 340,000 or so distinct CDR3 sequences, 21% of them present only once. Source material: blood. These receptors were obtained from a woman between 50 and 59 years old with Graves' hyperthyroidism. Each CDR3 is given with its conserved first and last residue. A D gene is named only where the DNA matches it firmly. Size values are once, few and many counts, or a class for expanded clones, and some rows have none.

clone_size j_call v_call cdr3_length d_call cdr3_aa cdr3_nt
- TRBJ2-4 TRBV27 17 TRBD1 CASSPPRQGDYKNIQYF TGTGCCAGCAGTCCCCCCCGACAGGGTGATTACAAAAACATTCAGTACTTC
many TRBJ1-5 TRBV27 15 - CASRADRSPNQPQHF TGTGCCAGCAGAGCCGACAGGAGTCCCAATCAGCCCCAGCATTTT
- TRBJ2-5 TRBV7-3 13 - CASSWGRQETQYF TGTGCCAGCAGCTGGGGCAGACAAGAGACCCAGTACTTC
many TRBJ2-3 TRBV28 17 TRBD2 CASSGGLAGGLADTQYF TGTGCCAGCAGTGGGGGACTAGCGGGAGGGCTGGCAGATACGCAGTATTTT
- TRBJ2-7 TRBV20-1 13 - CSAIRDGAYEQYF TGCAGTGCCATCCGGGACGGCGCCTACGAGCAGTACTTC
- TRBJ2-1 TRBV2 14 TRBD2 CASTGLVEGDEQFF TGTGCCAGCACAGGACTAGTGGAGGGCGATGAGCAGTTCTTC
many TRBJ2-1 TRBV29-1 13 - CSVLGTRSNEQFF TGCAGCGTTCTCGGGACACGGTCAAATGAGCAGTTCTTC
- TRBJ2-1 TRBV28 13 - CASRDGPWDEQFF TGTGCCAGCCGGGACGGCCCTTGGGATGAGCAGTTCTTC
many TRBJ2-7 TRBV15 14 TRBD2 CATSPMGGTWEQYF TGTGCCACCAGCCCCATGGGGGGGACGTGGGAGCAGTACTTC
many TRBJ1-1 TRBV5-1 13 - CASSLGVLPEAFF TGCGCCAGCAGCTTGGGGGTACTACCTGAAGCTTTCTTT
- TRBJ2-2 TRBV20-1 14 - CSARAGQNTGELFF TGCAGTGCTAGAGCGGGGCAAAACACCGGGGAGCTGTTTTTT
- TRBJ1-6 TRBV5-5 15 TRBD1 CASSIRQGGNSPLHF TGTGCCAGCAGCATTAGACAGGGCGGCAATTCACCCCTCCACTTT
- TRBJ2-1 TRBV28 18 - CASSLSFRDTEQYNEQFF TGTGCCAGCAGTTTAAGCTTCCGGGACACTGAACAATACAATGAGCAGTTCTTC
- TRBJ1-4 TRBV30 13 - CAWSSTANEKLFF TGTGCCTGGAGTTCTACGGCTAATGAAAAACTGTTTTTT
many TRBJ2-7 TRBV12-3/TRBV12-4 12 TRBD1 CASGDRTYEQYF TGTGCCAGCGGGGACAGGACCTACGAGCAGTACTTC
- TRBJ2-1 TRBV7-9 18 TRBD2 CASSSAGGGGLAPNEQFF TGTGCCAGCAGCTCCGCGGGGGGGGGGGGACTAGCCCCCAATGAGCAGTTCTTC
few TRBJ2-3 TRBV3-1 19 TRBD2 CASSPPGVLAGGLTDTQYF TGTGCCAGCAGCCCCCCCGGCGTACTAGCGGGGGGCCTCACAGATACGCAGTATTTT
many TRBJ1-6 TRBV5-8 13 - CASSLFGPVPLHF TGTGCCAGCAGCTTGTTCGGCCCTGTCCCCCTCCACTTT
many TRBJ1-2 TRBV28 14 TRBD1 CASSPGTGDYGYTF TGTGCCAGCAGCCCTGGGACAGGGGACTATGGCTACACCTTC
- TRBJ2-1 TRBV6-4 19 TRBD2 CASSDGGEAGTSSYNEQFF TGTGCCAGCAGTGACGGAGGGGAAGCCGGGACTAGTTCCTACAATGAGCAGTTCTTC
few TRBJ2-3 TRBV5-4 16 TRBD2 CASSRGTSGGAGTQYF TGTGCCAGCAGTCGTGGGACTAGCGGGGGGGCAGGTACGCAGTATTTT
many TRBJ2-7 TRBV30 12 - CAWSWDSYEQYF TGTGCCTGGAGTTGGGACTCCTACGAGCAGTACTTC
many TRBJ2-7 TRBV7-9 20 - CASSLAPLRTGRGSSYEQYF TGTGCCAGCAGCTTAGCTCCACTGCGGACGGGGCGCGGATCCTCCTACGAGCAGTACTTC
- TRBJ2-7 TRBV20-1 15 TRBD1 CSARDRTGAGYEQYF TGCAGTGCTAGAGACCGGACAGGGGCTGGCTACGAGCAGTACTTC
- TRBJ1-6 TRBV28 14 TRBD1 CASSNRQGSSPLHF TGTGCCAGCAGCAATCGACAGGGGTCGTCACCCCTCCACTTT
many TRBJ1-2 TRBV30 14 - CAWSVKGANYGYTF TGTGCCTGGAGTGTAAAGGGGGCTAACTATGGCTACACCTTC
many TRBJ1-5 TRBV4-1 17 TRBD1 CASSQKDRDVINQPQHF TGCGCCAGCAGCCAAAAGGACAGGGATGTTATCAATCAGCCCCAGCATTTT
- TRBJ2-1 TRBV9 17 TRBD2 CASSVASGGISYNEQFF TGTGCCAGCAGCGTAGCTAGCGGGGGGATTTCCTACAATGAGCAGTTCTTC
few TRBJ2-7 TRBV6-1 13 - CASSASGPYEQCF TGTGCCAGCAGCGCATCAGGGCCCTACGAGCAGTGCTTC